This TCR beta chain came from a study of cytomegalovirus exposure and HLA in healthy donors (dated by TCRdb to the late 2010s). Notes on the research overall: An earlier analysis of some 500 of the donors reported 250 to 300 Gb of sequence data and approximately 110 million unique TCR beta sequences from 150 million to 200 million T cells. Approximately 300 gigabases of sequencing data and around 88 million unique TCR sequences made up an early release that covered several hundred HLA-typed donors. Of the 300 to 500 genotyped donors, over 80% were placed in the genetic ancestry cluster associated with self-reported Caucasian donors. The study aimed to test whether cataloging public T cell receptors could reveal signatures of past pathogen exposure. Using immunosequencing, the study profiled T cell repertoires from about 620 subjects and related those repertoires to cytomegalovirus serostatus. Along with the roughly 700-subject first cohort, a separate validation cohort of around 110 different subjects was used. High-throughput TCR immunosequencing, statistical association of individual TCRs with disease status, and machine learning were combined to predict cytomegalovirus infection status. To study patterns of TCR occurrence, a later analysis re-analyzed previously published TCR beta repertoires from 500 to 850 donors and added high-resolution HLA genotyping. Rather than using new phenotypic data, the later analysis identified candidate immune exposures from TCR beta sequences and from how often those sequences occurred across donors. To decide whether each TCR beta V gene segment behaved as functional or pseudogenic, an earlier analysis of some 600 of the donors relied on high-throughput TCR beta sequencing. Donor age, sex, ethnicity and CMV serostatus were compiled together with the repertoire data. Genome-wide SNP genotypes for about 55% of the roughly 670 donors were used in a later genetic analysis, which treated that subset as a discovery cohort. All discovery cohort repertoires had been generated on a single sequencing platform. HLA typing included class I and class II loci at four-digit resolution. Typing coverage differed by locus: A, B, C, DRB1 and DQB1 were typed in about 620-640 donors, DQA1 in approximately 520, DPA1 in some 600, and DPB1 in roughly 470. A few DR-DQ haplotypes were treated as single units for association and clustering because of strong linkage in the cohort. Among a few hundred genotyped donors of the cohort, an average of approximately 250,000 unique TCR beta nucleotide sequences were sequenced per donor, roughly a sixth of them non-productive. Points the paper makes about the study in general: Compared with equally common non-associated chains, HLA-associated TCR beta chains in a later analysis were more clonally expanded and had lower generation probabilities. Cytomegalovirus status was reported to be diagnosed by the classifier with high specificity and sensitivity in both the original and validation cohorts. When HLA alleles, especially DR and DQ, strongly co-occurred, TCR associations were difficult to assign to individual alleles. A few of the identified cytomegalovirus-associated TCR beta chains were confirmed in vitro to be specific for cytomegalovirus antigens. Broadly in line with IMGT annotations, most TCR beta V segments showed up in productive rearrangements about 87% or about 30% of the time in an earlier analysis of about 500 of the donors. The presence/absence analyses assumed that sequencing depth was roughly uniform across donors, and that assumption may not be true. Because the 87-base-pair reads could not distinguish some IMGT-functional V segments, including TRBV6-2 and TRBV6-3, those segments were excluded. Most TCR sequences were seen in very few donors, while some public TCRs were found in many individuals. Linkage disequilibrium might explain the correlated functional status among segregating V segments, but an unknown experimental factor could not be excluded. At a false discovery rate of 0.05, a later analysis linked fewer than 20,000 TCR beta sequences to specific HLA alleles. This cohort had only TCR beta chains sequenced, and the lack of alpha or paired-chain data limited which features could be detected. A later genetic analysis associated a missense DCLRE1C variant with V-gene and J-gene trimming of TCR beta chains, and an independent cohort replicated the association. In a later analysis, most CMV-associated TCR beta chains were found to appear HLA-restricted, with HLA associations seemingly driven largely by CMV exposure. The authors suggested that the approach could potentially be generalized to other disease states and immunological phenotypes. The sequencing pipeline was judged likely to have produced a cluster of highly shared sequence variants as a technical artifact. In a later genetic analysis, fewer N-insertions in productive TCRs were reported among donors in an Asian-associated ancestry cluster than the roughly 670-donor mean. The study gave a list of about 150 TCR beta chains associated with cytomegalovirus. A later analysis found that TCR association rates varied across HLA loci, with DRB1 alleles showing the most associated TCRs and HLA-C alleles the fewest. For the cohort, immune exposure information was limited to CMV serostatus. Because counts were too low, approximately 18 rarely observed V segments, including chromosome 9 orphons, were excluded from the earlier analysis of about 500 of the donors. Because HLA typing was unavailable for some donors at each locus, only the typed subset was used in association tests. A further reported finding was that TCR beta sequences accurately predicted the HLA-A and HLA-B alleles for most subjects in the first cohort. According to a later analysis, parvovirus B19, influenza, CMV and Epstein-Barr virus appeared linked to several top co-occurrence clusters.

V is cut by 6 bases and J by 6 bases, and the space between the germline ends is 11 bases. Via the germline V gene, CDR1 is SNHLY and CDR2 FYNNEI. Reading from cysteine to phenylalanine, the CDR3 counts 13 amino acids. The kept DNA is CDR3 alone, 39 bases in frame from the first base. A word on this clone: The antigen it recognizes is unknown. Base qualities are not at hand, and no much larger clone is one base apart.

Library construction relied on the immunoSEQ multiplex PCR assay. For the multiplex PCR, a mixture combining 60 forward primers for TCR Vbeta segments and 13 reverse primers for TCR Jbeta segments was used. A multiplex PCR assay on genomic DNA amplified the CDR3 region of rearranged TCR beta genes. On the Illumina HiSeq System, the amplified TCR beta libraries were sequenced as 87-base-pair reads. The published analysis was carried out like this. In a later analysis, tens of millions of unique TCR beta chains were counted across the 666 repertoires, and roughly 10 million of these chains were shared by at least two donors. Raw reads were error-corrected and collapsed into unique sequences with a nearest-neighbor algorithm that merged closely related sequences to remove PCR and sequencing errors. To assign V, D and J gene segments, CDR3 sequences were aligned to IMGT reference sequences. For a sequence to be retained, a match of at least six nucleotides was required to both a V gene segment and a J gene segment. A rearrangement counted as productive if the CDR3 had no stop codons and remained in frame with V and J, and every other rearrangement counted as non-productive. CDR3 was defined according to IMGT convention as the region running from the second conserved V-encoded cysteine to the conserved J-encoded phenylalanine. The earlier analysis of a few hundred of the donors excluded any sequence lacking an unambiguous match to a single V gene segment. An earlier analysis of 587 of the donors called V segments functional above 56.7% productive rearrangements and segregating when the between-donor standard deviation exceeded 5%. A statistical classification framework was developed to diagnose cytomegalovirus status using the catalog of TCR beta chain sequences. A later analysis assigned V and J genes by comparing TCR nucleotide sequences with IMGT/GENE-DB human TR gene sequences. In a later analysis, CDR3 sequences and most-parsimonious VDJ recombination scenarios were assigned using the TCRdist pipeline. In a later analysis, each TCR beta chain was defined by its CDR3 amino acid sequence together with its V-gene family, and reads without a unique V-gene family were excluded. As a way to deal with suspected cross-contamination and a sequencing artifact, a later analysis dropped 640 or so nucleotide sequences that were highly shared and had low generation probability. For each public chain, a later analysis derived a clonal expansion index from normalized ranks of inferred template counts within each repertoire. In a later analysis, generation probabilities were computed with a VDJ recombination model fitted to out-of-frame rearrangements, and the resulting probabilities were checked against IGoR. Hypergeometric tests were used in a later analysis to score TCR-TCR, TCR-HLA and TCR-CMV co-occurrence, with a repertoire-size bias correction applied to the TCR pairs. A later analysis estimated false discovery rates by permuting HLA or CMV assignments 20 times. A later analysis grouped co-occurring TCRs with DBSCAN, adding TCRdist sequence similarity when clustering within HLA-allele-positive subsets. Repertoires with fewer than 30,000 or more than 120,000 public chains, plus five repertoires with anomalous nucleotide sharing, were excluded from co-occurrence clustering. The immuneACCESS repertoire file appears here via TCRdb, limited to in-frame rearrangements. These files lack a portion of the clones; in checked studies, under half of the deficit traces to unresolved V genes, and the cause of the others is not known. V, J and clone size derive from that table, while D and trimming were established from the DNA sequence. The sample includes fewer than 150,000 clones, with 80% observed a single time. The ten largest account for more than 8% of the sample.

In total, approximately 700 healthy bone marrow donors made up the cohort. At the time of sampling, all cohort members were nominally healthy, though unrecorded immune exposures were likely present. The donor tested CMV seropositive, placing the donor among the 250 to 350 seropositive members of the cohort. A peripheral blood sample was collected from each donor, and TCR beta sequencing was performed on peripheral blood mononuclear cells. Genomic DNA extraction from the blood cell samples was performed with the Qiagen DNeasy Blood Extraction Kit. What was sequenced was PBMCs. The chain joins TRBV2 to TRBJ1-4; a tentative D call is TRBD1 (5 bases match). The sequence came from a female donor in good health and CMV-seropositive. Read as DNA, the sequence is TGTGCCAGCAGCAGGGTGGAATATGAAAAACTGTTTTTT. This encodes CASSRVEYEKLFF.